This T cell receptor (beta chain) was found in a study of blood T cell repertoires in COVID-19. About the study: COVID-19 samples from acute and convalescent phases originated in the United States, Italy and Spain. T cells, B-cell-depleted T cells, or PBMCs provided the cDNA or gDNA that served as material.

Authors' processing steps: Amplification from reference gene primers served as the basis for estimated nucleated cell counts. Produced via immunoSEQ multiplex PCR; TCRdb's table is partial and in-frame only. The V and J calls and clone size are taken from that table; D and trimming were inferred from the DNA. The sample shows about 200,000 clones, 70% to 90% of them seen only once. Seattle's cohort entered during active infection and was followed longitudinally. The V and J ends lost 1 base and 9 bases respectively, with 12 bases between them. The CDR3 is made up of 13 amino acids. The V call is TRBV12-3 or TRBV12-4, the J call TRBJ2-5; a weak D match, TRBD1 (5 bases). The sequence came from a man in his fifties with COVID-19, enrolled during active disease. The material sequenced was peripheral blood. As DNA, the CDR3 is TGTGCCAGCAGTTTAGGGACAACCGCCGCCCAGTACTTC. It encodes CASSLGTTAAQYF.